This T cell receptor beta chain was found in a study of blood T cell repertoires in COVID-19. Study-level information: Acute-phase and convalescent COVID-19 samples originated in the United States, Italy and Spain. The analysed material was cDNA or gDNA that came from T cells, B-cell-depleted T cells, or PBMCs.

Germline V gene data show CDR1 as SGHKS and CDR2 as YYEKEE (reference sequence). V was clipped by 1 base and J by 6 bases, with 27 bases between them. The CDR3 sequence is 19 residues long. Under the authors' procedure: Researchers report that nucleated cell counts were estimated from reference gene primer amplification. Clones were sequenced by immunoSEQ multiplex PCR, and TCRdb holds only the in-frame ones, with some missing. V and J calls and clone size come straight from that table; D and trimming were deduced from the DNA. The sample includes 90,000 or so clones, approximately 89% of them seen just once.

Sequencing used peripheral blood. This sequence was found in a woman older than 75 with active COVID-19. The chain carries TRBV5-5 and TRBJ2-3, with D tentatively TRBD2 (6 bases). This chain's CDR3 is CASSLSAHLGGTRWDTQYF. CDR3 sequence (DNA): TGTGCCAGCAGCTTGTCGGCCCACCTGGGCGGGACTCGGTGGGATACGCAGTATTTT. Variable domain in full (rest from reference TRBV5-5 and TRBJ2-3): DAGVTQSPTHLIKTRGQQVTLRCSPISGHKSVSWYQQVLGQGPQFIFQYYEKEERGRGNFPDRFSARQFPNYSSELNVNALLLGDSALYLCASSLSAHLGGTRWDTQYFGPGTRLTVL.